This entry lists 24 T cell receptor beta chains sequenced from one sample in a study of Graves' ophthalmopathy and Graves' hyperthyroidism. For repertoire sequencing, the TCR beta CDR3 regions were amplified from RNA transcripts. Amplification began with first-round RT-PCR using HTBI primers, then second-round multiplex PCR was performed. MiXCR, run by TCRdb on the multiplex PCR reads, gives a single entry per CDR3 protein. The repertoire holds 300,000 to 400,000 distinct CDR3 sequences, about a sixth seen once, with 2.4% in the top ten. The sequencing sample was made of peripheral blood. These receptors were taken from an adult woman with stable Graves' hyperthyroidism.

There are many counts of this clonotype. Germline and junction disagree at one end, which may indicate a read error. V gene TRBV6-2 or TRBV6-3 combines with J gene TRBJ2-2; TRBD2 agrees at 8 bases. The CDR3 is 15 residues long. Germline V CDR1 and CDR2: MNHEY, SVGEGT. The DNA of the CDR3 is TGTGCCAGCAGTTACTCGACTGAAGCCGGGGGGGAGCCGTTTTTT. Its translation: CASSYSTEAGGEPFF.

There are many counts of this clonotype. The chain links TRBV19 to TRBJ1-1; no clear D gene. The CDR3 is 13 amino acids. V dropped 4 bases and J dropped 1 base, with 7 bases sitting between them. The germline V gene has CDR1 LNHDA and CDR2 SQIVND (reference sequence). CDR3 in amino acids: CASSTHTNTEAFF. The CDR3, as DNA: TGTGCCAGTAGTACACACACGAACACTGAAGCTTTCTTT.

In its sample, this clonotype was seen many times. The CDR3 is CAISESWTGDYEQYF. The CDR3, as DNA: TGTGCCATCAGTGAGTCTTGGACAGGGGACTACGAGCAGTACTTC. V and J are TRBV10-3 and TRBJ2-7; 9 bases agree with TRBD1. The CDR3 length is 15 residues. V was pared by 0 bases and J by 3 bases, with 3 bases of the junction left unmatched. Per the germline V gene, CDR1 is ENHRY and CDR2 is SYGVKD.

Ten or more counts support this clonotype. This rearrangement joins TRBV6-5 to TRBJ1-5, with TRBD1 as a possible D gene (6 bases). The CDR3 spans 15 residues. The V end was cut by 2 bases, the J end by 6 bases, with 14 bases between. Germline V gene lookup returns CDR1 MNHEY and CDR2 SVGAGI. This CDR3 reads CASSYQDRIRQPQHF. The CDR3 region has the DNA TGTGCCAGCAGTTACCAAGACAGGATTCGTCAGCCCCAGCATTTT.

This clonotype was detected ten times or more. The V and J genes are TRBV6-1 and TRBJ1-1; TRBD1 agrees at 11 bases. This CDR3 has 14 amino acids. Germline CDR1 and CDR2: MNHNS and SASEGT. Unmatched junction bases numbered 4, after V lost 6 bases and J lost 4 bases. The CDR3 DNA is TGTGCCAGCAGAAGGGACAGGGGGGGCACTGAAGCTTTCTTT. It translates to CASRRDRGGTEAFF.

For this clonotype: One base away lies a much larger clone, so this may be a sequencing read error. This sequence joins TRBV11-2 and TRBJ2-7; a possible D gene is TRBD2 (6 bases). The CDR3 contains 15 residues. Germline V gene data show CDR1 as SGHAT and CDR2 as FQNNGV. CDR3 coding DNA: TGTGCCAGCAGCTTTGATAGGACTACCAACTACGAGCTGTACTTC. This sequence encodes CASSFDRTTNYELYF.

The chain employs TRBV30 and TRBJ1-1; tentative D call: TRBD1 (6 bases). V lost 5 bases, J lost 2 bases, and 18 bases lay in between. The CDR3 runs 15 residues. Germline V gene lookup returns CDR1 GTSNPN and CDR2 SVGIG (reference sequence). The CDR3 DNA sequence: TGTGCCTGGGAAAAACAGGGACCGAAAAACACTGAAGCTTTCTTT. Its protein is CAWEKQGPKNTEAFF. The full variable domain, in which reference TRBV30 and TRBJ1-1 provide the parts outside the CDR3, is SQTIHQWPATLVQPVGSPLSLECTVEGTSNPNLYWYRQAAGRGLQLLFYSVGIGQISSEVPQNLSASRPQDRQFILSSKKLLLSDSGFYLCAWEKQGPKNTEAFFGQGTRLTVV.

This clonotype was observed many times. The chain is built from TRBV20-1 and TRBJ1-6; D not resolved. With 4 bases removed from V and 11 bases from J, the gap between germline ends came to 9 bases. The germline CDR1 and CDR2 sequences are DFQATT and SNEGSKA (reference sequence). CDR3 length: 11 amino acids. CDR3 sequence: CSANNGPPLHF. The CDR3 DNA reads TGCAGTGCTAATAATGGGCCACCCCTCCACTTT.

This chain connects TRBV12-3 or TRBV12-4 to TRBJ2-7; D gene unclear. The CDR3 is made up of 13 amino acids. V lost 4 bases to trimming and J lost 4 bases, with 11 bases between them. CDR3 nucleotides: TGTGCCAGCAGTTCCCCACCGTATTACGAGCAGTACTTC. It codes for CASSSPPYYEQYF.

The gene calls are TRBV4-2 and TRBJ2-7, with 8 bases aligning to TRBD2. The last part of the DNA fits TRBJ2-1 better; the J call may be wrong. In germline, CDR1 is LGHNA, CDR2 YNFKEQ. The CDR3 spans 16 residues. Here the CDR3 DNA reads TGTGCCAGCAGCCAAGATCGAGCGGGAGAATACAATGAGCAGTTCTTC. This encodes CASSQDRAGEYNEQFF.

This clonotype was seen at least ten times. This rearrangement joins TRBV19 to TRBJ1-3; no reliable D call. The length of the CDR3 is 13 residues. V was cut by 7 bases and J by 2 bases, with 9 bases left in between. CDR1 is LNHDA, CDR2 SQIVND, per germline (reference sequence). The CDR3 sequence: CASIESTGNTIYF. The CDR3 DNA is TGTGCCAGTATTGAGAGCACTGGAAACACCATATATTTT.

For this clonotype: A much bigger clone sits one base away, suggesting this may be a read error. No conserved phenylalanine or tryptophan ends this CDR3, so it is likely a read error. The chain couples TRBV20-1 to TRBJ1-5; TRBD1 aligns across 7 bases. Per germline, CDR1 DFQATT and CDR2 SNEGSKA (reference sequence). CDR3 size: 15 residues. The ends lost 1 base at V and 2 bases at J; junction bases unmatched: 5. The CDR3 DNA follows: TGCAGTGCTAGAGGTACAGGGGAGGGCAATCAGCCCCAGCATTAT. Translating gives CSARGTGEGNQPQHY.

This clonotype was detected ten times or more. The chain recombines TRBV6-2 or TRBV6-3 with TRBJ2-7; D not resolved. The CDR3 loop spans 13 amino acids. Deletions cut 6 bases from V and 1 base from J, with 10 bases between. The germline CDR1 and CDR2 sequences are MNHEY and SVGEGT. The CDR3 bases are TGTGCCAGCAGACGACCCCCGTCCTACGAGCAGTACTTC. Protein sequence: CASRRPPSYEQYF.

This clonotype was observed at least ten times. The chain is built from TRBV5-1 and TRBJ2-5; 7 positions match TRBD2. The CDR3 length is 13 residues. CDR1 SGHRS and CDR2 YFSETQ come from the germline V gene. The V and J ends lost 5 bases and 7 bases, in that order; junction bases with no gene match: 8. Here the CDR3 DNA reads TGCGCCAGCAGGCGGGGGAGAGCCGGGACCCAGTACTTC. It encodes CASRRGRAGTQYF. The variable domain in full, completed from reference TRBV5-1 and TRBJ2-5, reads KAGVTQTPRYLIKTRGQQVTLSCSPISGHRSVSWYQQTPGQGLQFLFEYFSETQRNKGNFPGRFSGRQFSNSRSEMNVSTLELGDSALYLCASRRGRAGTQYFGPGTRLLVL.

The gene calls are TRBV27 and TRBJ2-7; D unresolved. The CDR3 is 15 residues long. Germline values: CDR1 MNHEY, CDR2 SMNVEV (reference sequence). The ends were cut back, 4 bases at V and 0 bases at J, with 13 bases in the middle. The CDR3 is CASSWSSESSYEQYV. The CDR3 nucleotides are TGTGCCAGCAGTTGGTCTAGTGAAAGCTCCTACGAGCAGTACGTC.

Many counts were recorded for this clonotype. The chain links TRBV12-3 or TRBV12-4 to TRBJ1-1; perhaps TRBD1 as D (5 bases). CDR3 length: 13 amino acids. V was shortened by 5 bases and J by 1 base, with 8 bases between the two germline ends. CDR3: CASSPGQNTEAFF. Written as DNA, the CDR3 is TGTGCCAGCAGTCCAGGACAGAACACTGAAGCTTTCTTT.

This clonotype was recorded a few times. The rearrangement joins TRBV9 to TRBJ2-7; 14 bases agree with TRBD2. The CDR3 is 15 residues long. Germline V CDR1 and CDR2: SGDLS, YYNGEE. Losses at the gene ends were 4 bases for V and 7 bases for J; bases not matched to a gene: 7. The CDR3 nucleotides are TGTGCCAGCAGCCCGAGGGGGACTAGCGGGAGTGAGCAGTACTTC. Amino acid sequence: CASSPRGTSGSEQYF.

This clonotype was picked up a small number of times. The CDR3 DNA is TGTGCCAGCTCACCCCTCGGAGGGGCGAAGGATTTGAACACTGAAGCTTTCTTT. Protein: CASSPLGGAKDLNTEAFF. The gene calls are TRBV18 and TRBJ1-1, with D possibly TRBD1 on 5 matching bases. CDR3 length: 18 amino acids. Trimming left V 3 bases short and J 0 bases short, with 20 bases between. CDR1 is KGHSH and CDR2 is LQKENI in the germline V gene.

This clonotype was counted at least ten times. CDR3 coding DNA: TGTGCCACCAGTGAAGGGACAGGGGGCAATCAGCCCCAGCATTTT. This gives the protein CATSEGTGGNQPQHF. The chain recombines TRBV24-1 with TRBJ1-5; 10 bases line up with TRBD1. The CDR3 contains 15 residues. Germline CDR1 reads KGHDR; CDR2 reads SFDVKD. V shed 4 bases, J shed 2 bases, and the junction held 1 base outside the gene matches.

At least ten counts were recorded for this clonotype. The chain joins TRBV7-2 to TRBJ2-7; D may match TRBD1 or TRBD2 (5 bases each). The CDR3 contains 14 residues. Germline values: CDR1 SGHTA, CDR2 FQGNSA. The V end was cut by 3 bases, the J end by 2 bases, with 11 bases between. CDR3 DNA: TGTGCCAGCAGCTTCCGGGACGCAACCTACGAGCAGTACTTC. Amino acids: CASSFRDATYEQYF.

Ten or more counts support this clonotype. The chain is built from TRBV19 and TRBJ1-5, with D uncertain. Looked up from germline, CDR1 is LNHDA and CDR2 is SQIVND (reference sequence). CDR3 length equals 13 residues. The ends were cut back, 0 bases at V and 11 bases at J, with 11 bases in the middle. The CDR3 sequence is CASSIEVTQAQHF. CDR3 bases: TGTGCCAGTAGTATAGAGGTCACGCAAGCCCAGCATTTT.

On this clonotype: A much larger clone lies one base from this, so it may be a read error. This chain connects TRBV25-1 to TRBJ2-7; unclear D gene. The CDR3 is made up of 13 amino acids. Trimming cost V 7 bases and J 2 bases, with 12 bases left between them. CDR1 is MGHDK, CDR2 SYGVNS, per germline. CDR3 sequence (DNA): TGTGCCAGCATCGGATGGTCAACCTACGAGCAGTACTTC. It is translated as CASIGWSTYEQYF.

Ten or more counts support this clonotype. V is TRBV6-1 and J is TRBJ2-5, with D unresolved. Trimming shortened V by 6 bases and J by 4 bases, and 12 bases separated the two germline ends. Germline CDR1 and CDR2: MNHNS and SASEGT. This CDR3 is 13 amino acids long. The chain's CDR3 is CASRFNGRETQYF. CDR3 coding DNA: TGTGCCAGCAGATTCAATGGGCGAGAGACCCAGTACTTC.

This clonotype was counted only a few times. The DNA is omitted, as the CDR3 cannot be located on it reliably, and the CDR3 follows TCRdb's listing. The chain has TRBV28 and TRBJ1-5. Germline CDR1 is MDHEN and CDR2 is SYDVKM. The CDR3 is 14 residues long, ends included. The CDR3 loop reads CASRVTFGDQPQHF.